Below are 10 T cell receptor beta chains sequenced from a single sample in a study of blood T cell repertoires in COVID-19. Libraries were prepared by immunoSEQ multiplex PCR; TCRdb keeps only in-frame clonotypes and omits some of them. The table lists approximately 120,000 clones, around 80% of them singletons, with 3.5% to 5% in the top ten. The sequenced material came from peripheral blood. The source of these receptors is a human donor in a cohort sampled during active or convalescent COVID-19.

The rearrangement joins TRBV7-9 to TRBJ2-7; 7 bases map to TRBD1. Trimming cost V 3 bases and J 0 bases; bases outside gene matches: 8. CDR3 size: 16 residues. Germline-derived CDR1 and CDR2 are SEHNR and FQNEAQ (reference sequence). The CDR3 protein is CASSFSGTVSSYEQYF. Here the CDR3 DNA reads TGTGCCAGCAGCTTTTCCGGGACAGTTAGCTCCTACGAGCAGTACTTC.

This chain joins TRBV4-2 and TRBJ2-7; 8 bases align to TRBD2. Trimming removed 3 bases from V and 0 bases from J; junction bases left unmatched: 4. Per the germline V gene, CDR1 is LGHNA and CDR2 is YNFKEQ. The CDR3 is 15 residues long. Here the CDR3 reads CASSQTSVGSYEQYF. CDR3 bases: TGTGCCAGCAGCCAGACTAGCGTCGGCTCCTACGAGCAGTACTTC.

The CDR3 sequence: CASSMTGTSYEQYF. In DNA, the CDR3 is TGTGCCAGTAGCATGACAGGGACCTCCTACGAGCAGTACTTC. This rearrangement joins TRBV19 to TRBJ2-7; the match to TRBD1 covers 7 bases. The junction had 5 bases not matched to a gene; V was cut back by 6 bases and J by 0 bases. The CDR3 contains 14 residues. CDR1 LNHDA and CDR2 SQIVND come from the germline V gene (reference sequence).

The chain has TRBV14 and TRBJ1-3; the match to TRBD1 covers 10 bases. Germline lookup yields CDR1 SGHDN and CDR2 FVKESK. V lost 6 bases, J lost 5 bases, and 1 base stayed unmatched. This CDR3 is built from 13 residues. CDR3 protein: CASRDRGRNTIYF. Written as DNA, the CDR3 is TGTGCCAGCAGGGACAGGGGGAGAAACACCATATATTTT.

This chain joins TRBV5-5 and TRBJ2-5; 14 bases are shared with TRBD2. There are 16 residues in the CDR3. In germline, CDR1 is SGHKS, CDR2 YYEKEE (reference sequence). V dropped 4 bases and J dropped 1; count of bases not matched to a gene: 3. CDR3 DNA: TGTGCCAGCAGCCAAGGACTAGCGGGGGGCCAAGAGACCCAGTACTTC. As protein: CASSQGLAGGQETQYF. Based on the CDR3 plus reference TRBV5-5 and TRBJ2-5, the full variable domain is DAGVTQSPTHLIKTRGQQVTLRCSPISGHKSVSWYQQVLGQGPQFIFQYYEKEERGRGNFPDRFSARQFPNYSSELNVNALLLGDSALYLCASSQGLAGGQETQYFGPGTRLLVL.

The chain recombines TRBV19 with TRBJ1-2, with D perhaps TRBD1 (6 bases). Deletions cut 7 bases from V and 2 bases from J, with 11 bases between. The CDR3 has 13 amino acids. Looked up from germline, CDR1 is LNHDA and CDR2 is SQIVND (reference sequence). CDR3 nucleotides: TGTGCCAGTACCCCGACAGGAAACTATGGCTACACCTTC. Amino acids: CASTPTGNYGYTF.

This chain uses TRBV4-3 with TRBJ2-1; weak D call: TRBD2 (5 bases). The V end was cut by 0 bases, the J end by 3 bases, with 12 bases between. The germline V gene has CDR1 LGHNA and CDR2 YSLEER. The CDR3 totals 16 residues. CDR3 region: CASSQDADWDYNEQFF. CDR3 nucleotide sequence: TGCGCCAGCAGCCAAGACGCGGACTGGGACTACAATGAGCAGTTCTTC.

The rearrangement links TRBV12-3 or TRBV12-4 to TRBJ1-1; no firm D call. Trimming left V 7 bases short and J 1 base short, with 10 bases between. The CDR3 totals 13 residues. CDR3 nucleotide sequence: TGTGCCAGCAAGCTCCGGAGGAACACTGAAGCTTTCTTT. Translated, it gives CASKLRRNTEAFF.

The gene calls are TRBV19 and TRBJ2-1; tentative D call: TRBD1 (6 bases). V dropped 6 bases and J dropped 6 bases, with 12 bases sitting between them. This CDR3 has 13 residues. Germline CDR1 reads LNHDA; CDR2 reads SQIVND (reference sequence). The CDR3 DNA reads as TGTGCCAGTAGCAGGACAGCCTCCAATGAGCAGTTCTTC. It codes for CASSRTASNEQFF.

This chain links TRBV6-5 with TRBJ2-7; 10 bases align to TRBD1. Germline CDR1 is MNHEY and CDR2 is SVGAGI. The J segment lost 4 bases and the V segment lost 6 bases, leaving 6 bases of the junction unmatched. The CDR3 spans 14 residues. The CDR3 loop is CASSTDRGSYEQYF. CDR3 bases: TGTGCCAGCAGCACGGACAGGGGGTCTTACGAGCAGTACTTC.